The T cell receptor (beta chain) described here comes from a study of blood T cell repertoires in COVID-19. About this clone: Other nucleotide sequences from this sample produce the same CDR3.

The CDR3 is 14 amino acids. CDR1 ENHRY and CDR2 SYGVKD come from the germline V gene. The ends lost 4 bases at V and 4 bases at J; junction bases unmatched: 2. Clones were sequenced by immunoSEQ multiplex PCR, and TCRdb holds only the in-frame ones, with some missing. This table has approximately 300,000 clones, around nine tenths appearing once. This TCR came from a woman in her 30s with COVID-19, enrolled during active disease. The V and J genes are TRBV10-3 and TRBJ2-1, with 9 bases identical to TRBD2. The sequencing input was peripheral blood. As DNA, the CDR3 is TGTGCCATCAGTGGACTAGCGGATTACAATGAGCAGTTCTTC. Its translation is CAISGLADYNEQFF.